This T cell receptor (beta chain) was captured by sequencing in a study of human T cells and chemical hapten exposure. Regarding time point: patch test 1, 2 weeks after DPC sensitization. As to treatment: therapeutic diphenylcyclopropenone sensitization with weekly scalp DPC. V was pared by 4 bases and J by 5 bases, with 9 bases between. CDR1 is MGHRA and CDR2 is YSYEKL in the germline V gene. The CDR3 is made up of 12 amino acids. One entry per CDR3 protein results from TCRdb running MiXCR on the RACE reads. The sample has around 190,000 distinct CDR3 sequences; about 20% are singletons. V is TRBV4-1 and J is TRBJ2-7; D tentatively fits TRBD1 or TRBD2 (5 bases each). The source was whole blood, collected in connection with sensitization to the hapten diphenylcyclopropenone (DPC). The clonotype originates from a woman between 45 and 60 years old with alopecia areata. Some clones in this sample may be carry-over from other donors' samples. The CDR3 region has the DNA TGCGCCAGCAGCCTCATGGGGGACGAGCAGTACTTC. Residues: CASSLMGDEQYF.